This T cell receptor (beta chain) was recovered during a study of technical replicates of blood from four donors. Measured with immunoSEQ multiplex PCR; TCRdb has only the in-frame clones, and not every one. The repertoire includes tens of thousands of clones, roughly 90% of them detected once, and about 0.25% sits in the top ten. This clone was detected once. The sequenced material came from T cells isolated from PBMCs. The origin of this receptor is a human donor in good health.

The CDR3 loop is CASRPGLSTWYQETQYF. DNA for the CDR3: TGCGCCAGCAGGCCGGGACTATCAACATGGTACCAAGAGACCCAGTACTTC. V usage is TRBV5-1 and J usage is TRBJ2-5; 7 nucleotides agree with TRBD2. After removal of 5 bases from V and 0 bases from J, the junction contained 13 bases not matched to a gene. Germline loops: CDR1 SGHRS, CDR2 YFSETQ. The CDR3 covers 17 residues.